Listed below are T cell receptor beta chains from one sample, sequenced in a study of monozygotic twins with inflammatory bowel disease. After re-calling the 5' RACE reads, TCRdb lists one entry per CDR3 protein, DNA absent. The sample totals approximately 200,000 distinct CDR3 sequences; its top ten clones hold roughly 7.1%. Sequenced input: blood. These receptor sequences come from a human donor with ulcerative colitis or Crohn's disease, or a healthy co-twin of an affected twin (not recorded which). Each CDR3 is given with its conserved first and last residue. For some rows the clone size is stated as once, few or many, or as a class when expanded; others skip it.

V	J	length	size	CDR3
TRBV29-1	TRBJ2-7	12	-	CSVEGQGYEQYF
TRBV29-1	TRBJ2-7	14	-	CSVGSGTPGGEQYF
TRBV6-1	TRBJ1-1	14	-	CASSPPGERPEAFF
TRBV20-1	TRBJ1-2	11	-	CSAGDSYGYTF
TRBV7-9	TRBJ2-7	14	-	CASSLADLTYEQYF
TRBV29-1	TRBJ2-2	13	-	CSVEGDNTGELFF
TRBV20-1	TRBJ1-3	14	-	CSAATGASGNTIYF
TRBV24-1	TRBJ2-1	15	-	CATSSGTSGYNEQFF
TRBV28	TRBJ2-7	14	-	CASRNLRDSEDEYF
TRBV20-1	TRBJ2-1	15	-	CSAPDSSGRDNEQFF
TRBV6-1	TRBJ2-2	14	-	CASYRTPMTGELFF
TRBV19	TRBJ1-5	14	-	CASSIGAASEPQHF
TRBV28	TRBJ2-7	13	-	CASSRTQGYEQYF
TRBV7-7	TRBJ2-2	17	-	CASSLVQGAPDTGELFF
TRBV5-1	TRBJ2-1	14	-	CASSLVLREDEQFF
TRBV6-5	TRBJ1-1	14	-	CASSYDRGNTEAFF
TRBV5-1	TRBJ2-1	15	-	CASSLGGGRTEEQFF
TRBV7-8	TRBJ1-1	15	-	CASSTGQGGNTEAFF
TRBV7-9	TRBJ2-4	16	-	CASSRDFNLAKNIQYF
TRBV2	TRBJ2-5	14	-	CASREIGTRETQYF
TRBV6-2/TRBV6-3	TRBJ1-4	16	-	CASSYSLDTSNEKLFF
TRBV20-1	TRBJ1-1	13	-	CSARGTANTEAFF
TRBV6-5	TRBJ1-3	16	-	CASSYSGQGVAGTIYF
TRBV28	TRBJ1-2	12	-	CASSWQGYGYTF
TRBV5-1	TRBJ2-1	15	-	CASSVTGQGGNEQFF
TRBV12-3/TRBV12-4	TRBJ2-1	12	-	CASSHDWPEQFF
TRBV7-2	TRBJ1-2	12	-	CASSLGSGGYTF
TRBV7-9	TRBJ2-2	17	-	CASSAPQGPFRTGELFF
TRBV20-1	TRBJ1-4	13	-	CSVRGQSNEKLFF
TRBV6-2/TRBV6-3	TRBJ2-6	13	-	CASISSGANVLTF
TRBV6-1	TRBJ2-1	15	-	CASSPGTSGAQRKFF
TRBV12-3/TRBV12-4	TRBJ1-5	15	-	CASSSAGGWNQPQHF
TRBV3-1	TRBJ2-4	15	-	CASSQVRGRSDIQYF
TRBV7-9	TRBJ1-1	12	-	CASSLDWSEAFF
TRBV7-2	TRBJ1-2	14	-	CASSFTGSSYGYTF
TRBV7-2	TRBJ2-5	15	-	CASSTSVGPTETQYF
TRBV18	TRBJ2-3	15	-	CASSPGQRSTDTQYF
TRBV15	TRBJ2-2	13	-	CATSTGDTGELFF
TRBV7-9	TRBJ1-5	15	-	CASSLGTGLNQPQHF
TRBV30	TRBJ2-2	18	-	CACYPPGQGVSGTGELFF
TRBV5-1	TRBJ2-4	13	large	CASSLTPKDIQYF